This T cell receptor (beta chain) comes out of a study of control samples from healthy donors and cancer patients. The table came from immunoSEQ multiplex PCR; TCRdb's copy has only in-frame clones and leaves some out. The sample shows 170,000 or so clones, more than 85% of them seen only once. Germline loops: CDR1 MNHNY, CDR2 SVGAGI (reference sequence). CDR3 length: 12 residues. V was cut by 5 bases and J by 2 bases, with 4 bases left in between. The sequence came from a woman aged 35 to 49 in good health. V is TRBV6-6 and J is TRBJ2-1; D unclear. The sample taken for sequencing was blood. Here the CDR3 reads CASSRPYNEQFF. The CDR3 coding sequence is TGTGCCAGCAGTCGCCCCTACAATGAGCAGTTCTTC.